This passage covers 31 T cell receptor beta chains from one sample sequenced in a study of neurological immune-mediated disorders. TCRdb re-called the 5' RACE reads through MiXCR, storing one row per CDR3 protein. Of 35,000 or so distinct CDR3 sequences listed, over 9% are singletons. The sequenced sample was PBMCs. The origin of the receptors is a woman in her twenties or thirties with HTLV-1-associated myelopathy (HAM/TSP).

This clonotype was seen many times. The chain links TRBV7-2 to TRBJ2-7; D perhaps matches TRBD1 (6 bases). Germline V gives CDR1 SGHTA, CDR2 FQGNSA. Trimming removed 1 base from V and 7 bases from J, with 14 bases in between. The CDR3 is made up of 14 amino acids. In nucleotides, the CDR3 is TGTGCCAGCAGCTTAGGTACAGGGCTAGGAGAGCAGTACTTC. This encodes CASSLGTGLGEQYF. The variable domain in full, with the rest retrieved from reference TRBV7-2 and TRBJ2-7, is GAGVSQSPSNKVTEKGKDVELRCDPISGHTALYWYRQSLGQGLEFLIYFQGNSAPDKSGLPSDRFSAERTGGSVSTLTIQRTQQEDSAVYLCASSLGTGLGEQYFGPGTRLTVT.

This clonotype was seen ten or more times. The chain couples TRBV5-1 to TRBJ2-6, with D hard to call. The CDR3 runs to 16 residues. V lost 4 bases, J lost 2 bases, and 13 bases lay in between. Germline V gene lookup returns CDR1 SGHRS and CDR2 YFSETQ. The CDR3, as DNA: TGCGCCAGCAGCCTCTCCCACGTACCTGGGGCCAACGTCCTGACTTTC. Protein sequence: CASSLSHVPGANVLTF.

The chain uses TRBV2 and TRBJ2-1; D unresolved. Germline loops: CDR1 SNHLY, CDR2 FYNNEI. The CDR3 runs to 16 residues. V shed 2 bases and J shed 3 bases, with 14 bases lying between them. CDR3 loop: CASSELDIVFYNEQFF. In DNA, the CDR3 is TGTGCCAGCAGTGAACTAGACATAGTATTCTACAATGAGCAGTTCTTC.

This clonotype was counted at least ten times. J is TRBJ2-3 and V is TRBV5-1, with D possibly being TRBD2 (6 bases). Trimming pared 5 bases from V and 6 bases from J, leaving 13 bases between. The CDR3 spans 13 residues. CDR1 and CDR2 (germline): SGHRS, YFSETQ. CDR3 nucleotides: TGCGCCAGCAGTTTAAATAGCGGCGATACGCAGTATTTT. As protein: CASSLNSGDTQYF. The full variable domain, with the rest looked up from reference TRBV5-1 and TRBJ2-3, is KAGVTQTPRYLIKTRGQQVTLSCSPISGHRSVSWYQQTPGQGLQFLFEYFSETQRNKGNFPGRFSGRQFSNSRSEMNVSTLELGDSALYLCASSLNSGDTQYFGPGTRLTVL.

At least ten counts were recorded for this clonotype. This sequence joins TRBV20-1 and TRBJ1-2; 9 bases line up with TRBD1. CDR3 size: 12 residues. CDR1 is DFQATT, CDR2 SNEGSKA, per germline (reference sequence). Trimming cost V 4 bases and J 5 bases; bases outside gene matches: 2. CDR3 loop: CSATGQGYGYTF. The CDR3 nucleotides read TGCAGTGCTACTGGACAGGGGTATGGCTACACCTTC.

In its sample, this clonotype was seen many times. This rearrangement joins TRBV21-1 to TRBJ2-7; no DNA check was done on the table's D call, TRBD1. TRBV21-1 is marked as a pseudogene. CDR3 length equals 15 residues. CDR3 protein: CAPSGPGQGSYEQYF. The CDR3 nucleotides read TGTGCCCCTTCGGGGCCGGGACAGGGCTCCTACGAGCAGTACTTC.

This clonotype was detected many times. V gene TRBV5-1 combines with J gene TRBJ1-5; weak D call: TRBD1 (6 bases). Germline CDR1 SGHRS, CDR2 YFSETQ. The CDR3 length is 13 residues. The V gene lost 0 bases and the J gene lost 7 bases, with 8 bases spanning the gap. The CDR3 bases are TGCGCCAGCAGCTTGGCCGGGGGCCAGCCCCAGCATTTT. Its protein is CASSLAGGQPQHF.

This clonotype occurred many times. The genes are TRBV29-1 and TRBJ1-1, with TRBD1 matching 8 bases. Germline assignment: CDR1 SQVTM and CDR2 ANQGSEA. The CDR3 is made up of 11 amino acids. Trimming removed 7 bases from V and 4 bases from J; junction bases left unmatched: 2. DNA for the CDR3: TGCAGCGCCACAGGGGGCACTGAAGCTTTCTTT. It codes for CSATGGTEAFF.

This clonotype was seen at least ten times. The gene calls are TRBV18 and TRBJ2-3; 7 bases are shared with TRBD1. Germline V gene data show CDR1 as KGHSH and CDR2 as LQKENI. This CDR3 has 17 amino acids. Trimming cost V 4 bases and J 3 bases; bases outside gene matches: 13. The CDR3 is CASSRQGQTLLTDTQYF. The CDR3 nucleotides are TGTGCCAGCTCACGGCAGGGACAGACCCTATTAACAGATACGCAGTATTTT.

This clonotype showed up many times. V gene TRBV20-1 combines with J gene TRBJ2-2; perhaps TRBD2 as D (5 bases). Trimming stripped 6 bases from V and 5 bases from J, with 16 bases between. The CDR3 runs 14 residues. The germline gives CDR1 DFQATT, CDR2 SNEGSKA (reference sequence). The CDR3 DNA reads TGCAGTGCCCCGCGAATCGAGGGTACCGGGGAGCTGTTTTTT. Encoded protein: CSAPRIEGTGELFF.

There are many counts of this clonotype. This sequence joins TRBV20-1 and TRBJ2-1; 12 nucleotides agree with TRBD1. V gave up 6 bases and J gave up 10 bases; unmatched junction bases: 13. CDR1 and CDR2 (germline): DFQATT, SNEGSKA (reference sequence). The CDR3 is 15 residues long. The CDR3: CSAGKPGQGAREQFF. CDR3 bases: TGCAGTGCCGGGAAGCCGGGACAGGGGGCTAGGGAGCAGTTCTTC.

This clonotype was counted at least ten times. The rearrangement joins TRBV5-1 to TRBJ1-3; 9 bases are shared with TRBD1. V lost 1 base, J lost 0 bases, and 8 bases stayed unmatched. Germline V gives CDR1 SGHRS, CDR2 YFSETQ. CDR3 length: 18 amino acids. For the CDR3, the DNA is TGCGCCAGCAGCTTGAAATCGGGGACAGGGAACTCTGGAAACACCATATATTTT. Its translation: CASSLKSGTGNSGNTIYF.

This clonotype was seen ten or more times. CDR3 sequence (DNA): TGCGCCAGCAGCCGTCAAGGGGGGACAGATCATACCTCTGGAAACACCATATATTTT. It encodes CASSRQGGTDHTSGNTIYF. V gene TRBV5-1 combines with J gene TRBJ1-3; 7 bases are shared with TRBD1. J gave up 0 bases and V 4 bases, and 16 bases lay outside the gene matches. CDR3 size: 19 residues. Germline assignment: CDR1 SGHRS and CDR2 YFSETQ.

Written as DNA, the CDR3 is TGCGCCAGCAGCTTGGAAACCTACGAGCAGTACTTC. Translated, it gives CASSLETYEQYF. The rearrangement links TRBV5-1 to TRBJ2-7, with D unresolved. The CDR3 has 12 amino acids. Trimming stripped 0 bases from V and 2 bases from J, with 3 bases between. Germline loops: CDR1 SGHRS, CDR2 YFSETQ. Drawing the rest from reference TRBV5-1 and TRBJ2-7, the complete variable domain is KAGVTQTPRYLIKTRGQQVTLSCSPISGHRSVSWYQQTPGQGLQFLFEYFSETQRNKGNFPGRFSGRQFSNSRSEMNVSTLELGDSALYLCASSLETYEQYFGPGTRLTVT.

This clonotype was seen at least ten times. The chain couples TRBV7-9 to TRBJ1-4, with D perhaps matching TRBD1 (5 bases). Germline assignment: CDR1 SEHNR and CDR2 FQNEAQ (reference sequence). V lost 6 bases to trimming and J lost 6 bases, with 20 bases between them. CDR3 length: 16 amino acids. CDR3 loop: CASSRGRGRVHEKLFF. The CDR3 coding sequence is TGTGCCAGCAGTCGAGGAAGGGGAAGGGTCCATGAAAAACTGTTTTTT.

This clonotype appeared many times. The genes are TRBV7-2 and TRBJ1-1; D might be TRBD1 (5 bases). V lost 7 bases and J 2 bases, leaving 11 bases between the germline ends. There are 13 residues in the CDR3. Per germline, CDR1 SGHTA and CDR2 FQGNSA. The CDR3 DNA is TGTGCCAGCAACCAACAGGAAAACACTGAAGCTTTCTTT. This sequence encodes CASNQQENTEAFF.

This clonotype came up a few times. This could be a read error, since a much larger clone is one nucleotide away. V is TRBV6-6 and J is TRBJ1-5, with 7 bases matching TRBD1. The CDR3 covers 13 residues. Germline loops: CDR1 MNHNY, CDR2 SVGAGI (reference sequence). CDR3 sequence: CVSQTTGNQPQHF. The CDR3 nucleotides are TGTGTCAGCCAGACGACAGGGAATCAGCCCCAGCATTTT.

This clonotype was seen at least ten times. The chain has TRBV30 and TRBJ2-7; D gene uncertain. The CDR3 spans 11 residues. The ends were cut back, 0 bases at V and 3 bases at J, with 3 bases in the middle. Germline V gene lookup returns CDR1 GTSNPN and CDR2 SVGIG (reference sequence). The CDR3 region has the DNA TGTGCCTGGAGTGTACGCTACGAGCAGTACTTC. Translated, it gives CAWSVRYEQYF. The variable domain in full, completed from reference TRBV30 and TRBJ2-7, reads SQTIHQWPATLVQPVGSPLSLECTVEGTSNPNLYWYRQAAGRGLQLLFYSVGIGQISSEVPQNLSASRPQDRQFILSSKKLLLSDSGFYLCAWSVRYEQYFGPGTRLTVT.

This clonotype was detected many times. The chain combines TRBV2 with TRBJ2-1; D is tentatively TRBD1 or TRBD2 (5 bases each). Germline assignment: CDR1 SNHLY and CDR2 FYNNEI. V gave up 6 bases and J gave up 7 bases, with 13 bases separating them. The CDR3 loop spans 13 amino acids. CDR3 DNA sequence: TGTGCCAGCAGCGGGACGACTAAGAATGAGCAGTTCTTC. Its translation: CASSGTTKNEQFF.

This clonotype has a count of ten or more. The chain uses TRBV20-1 and TRBJ2-6, with TRBD2 matching 11 bases. The germline V gene encodes CDR1 DFQATT and CDR2 SNEGSKA (reference sequence). The CDR3 is 17 residues long. Germline trimming cut 3 bases from V and 0 bases from J; bases unmatched to any gene: 4. For the CDR3, the DNA is TGCAGTGCTAGCAGACTAGCGGGGAGCTCTGGGGCCAACGTCCTGACTTTC. Translating gives CSASRLAGSSGANVLTF.

Ten or more counts support this clonotype. The V gene is TRBV20-1, the J gene TRBJ2-1; 9 bases match TRBD1. Unmatched junction bases numbered 12, after V lost 4 bases and J lost 8 bases. This CDR3 has 15 residues. Germline loops: CDR1 DFQATT, CDR2 SNEGSKA (reference sequence). CDR3 sequence: CSATPTGGEWYEQFF. DNA of the CDR3: TGCAGTGCTACCCCGACAGGGGGTGAGTGGTATGAGCAGTTCTTC.

Ten or more counts support this clonotype. The rearrangement uses TRBV12-3 or TRBV12-4 and TRBJ2-4, with D unclear. The CDR3 runs 13 residues. V was trimmed by 7 bases and J by 1 base, leaving 8 bases between them. The CDR3 spells CASTPRAKNIQYF. In DNA, the CDR3 is TGTGCCAGCACCCCCCGGGCCAAAAACATTCAGTACTTC.

This clonotype came up many times. The rearrangement uses TRBV19 and TRBJ2-2; 9 bases agree with TRBD2. Germline V gene data show CDR1 as LNHDA and CDR2 as SQIVND (reference sequence). The CDR3 totals 18 residues. The V gene end was trimmed by 7 bases and the J gene end by 0 bases; junction bases not matched to a gene: 12. For the CDR3, the DNA is TGTGCCAGTACCCGATCTCCGGGACTAGCCCCGAACACCGGGGAGCTGTTTTTT. Its translation: CASTRSPGLAPNTGELFF. Full variable domain (outside the CDR3, taken from reference TRBV19 and TRBJ2-2): DGGITQSPKYLFRKEGQNVTLSCEQNLNHDAMYWYRQDPGQGLRLIYYSQIVNDFQKGDIAEGYSVSREKKESFPLTVTSAQKNPTAFYLCASTRSPGLAPNTGELFFGEGSRLTVL.

This clonotype was observed at least ten times. The chain carries TRBV7-2 and TRBJ2-1; 7 nucleotides match TRBD2. V shed 1 base and J 4 bases; nucleotides not matched to a gene: 7. The CDR3 runs to 16 residues. Per germline, CDR1 SGHTA and CDR2 FQGNSA. The CDR3: CASSLGAGEPYNEQFF. CDR3 DNA: TGTGCCAGCAGCTTAGGGGCGGGGGAGCCTTACAATGAGCAGTTCTTC.

The table lists this clonotype with many counts. The V and J genes are TRBV29-1 and TRBJ1-1; D possibly corresponds to TRBD1 (5 bases). Germline V lookup: CDR1 SQVTM, CDR2 ANQGSEA. Trimming removed 4 bases from V and 8 bases from J, with 11 bases in between. The CDR3 covers 11 residues. The CDR3 reads CSVGVGGEAFF. The CDR3 DNA follows: TGCAGCGTTGGCGTCGGGGGAGAAGCTTTCTTT. Looking up the rest from reference TRBV29-1 and TRBJ1-1 gives the full variable domain: SAVISQKPSRDICQRGTSLTIQCQVDSQVTMMFWYRQQPGQSLTLIATANQGSEATYESGFVIDKFPISRPNLTFSTLTVSNMSPEDSSIYLCSVGVGGEAFFGQGTRLTVV.

This clonotype was observed at least ten times. V is TRBV6-2 or TRBV6-3 and J is TRBJ2-7; D perhaps matches TRBD1 (6 bases). Trimming cost V 6 bases and J 3 bases, with 21 bases left between them. Germline CDR1 MNHEY, CDR2 SVGEGT. This CDR3 is 16 amino acids long. CDR3 DNA sequence: TGTGCCAGCAGCCACCTCGGGACAACAATTCACTACGAGCAGTACTTC. Translation: CASSHLGTTIHYEQYF.

This clonotype was detected many times. The CDR3 region has the DNA TGTGCCAGCAGAGTCGGGACAGGGCGCGGCTACACCTTC. Amino acid sequence: CASRVGTGRGYTF. The rearrangement links TRBV2 to TRBJ1-2; 9 bases line up with TRBD1. After removal of 6 bases from V and 8 bases from J, the junction contained 7 bases not matched to a gene. Germline assignment: CDR1 SNHLY and CDR2 FYNNEI. CDR3 size: 13 residues.

This clonotype was detected many times. CDR3 sequence (DNA): TGTGCCACCCTTGGTACAGGGTACACTGAAGCTTTCTTT. Translated, it gives CATLGTGYTEAFF. This chain joins TRBV7-2 and TRBJ1-1, with D possibly TRBD1 on 6 matching bases. The CDR3 runs to 13 residues. Germline CDR1 SGHTA, CDR2 FQGNSA. Trimming left V 10 bases short and J 3 bases short, with 15 bases between.

This clonotype was seen at least ten times. This chain uses TRBV20-1 with TRBJ2-7; TRBD1 might be the D (6 bases). The CDR3 is 13 residues long. From germline, CDR1 is DFQATT and CDR2 SNEGSKA (reference sequence). Trimming cost V 4 bases and J 2 bases, with 12 bases left between them. The CDR3 DNA follows: TGCAGTGCTAACCACCAGGGGACCTACGAGCAGTACTTC. It yields the protein CSANHQGTYEQYF.

This clonotype was seen ten or more times. The V call is TRBV20-1, the J call TRBJ1-5, with D possibly matching TRBD1 (6 bases). CDR1 is DFQATT, CDR2 SNEGSKA, per germline (reference sequence). The CDR3 length is 18 residues. Trimming shortened V by 1 base and J by 0 bases, and 19 bases separated the two germline ends. DNA of the CDR3: TGCAGTGCTAGAGGTGGGATACAGGGCCTTTATAGCAATCAGCCCCAGCATTTT. Translation gives CSARGGIQGLYSNQPQHF.

This clonotype came up many times. The J gene is TRBJ2-2, the V gene TRBV30; no clear D. V lost 1 base, J lost 5 bases, and 8 bases lay in between. Germline CDR1 is GTSNPN and CDR2 is SVGIG (reference sequence). This CDR3 is built from 13 residues. The CDR3 loop reads CAWSAQATGELFF. CDR3 coding DNA: TGTGCCTGGAGTGCGCAGGCTACCGGGGAGCTGTTTTTT.